The clone carrying this T cell receptor beta chain was counted at least ten times. Germline V CDR1 and CDR2: MNHEY, SVGAGI. The trim removed 0 bases at V and 6 bases at J, leaving 2 bases unmatched. The CDR3 totals 15 residues. This entry comes from a study of metastatic and nonmetastatic thyroid tumors. None of the patients had undergone any treatment ahead of thyroid surgery. TCRdb re-clonotyped the PCR reads through MiXCR. The table has 10,000 to 15,000 clones, approximately 31% seen once. The chain combines TRBV6-5 with TRBJ2-1, with 10 bases matching TRBD2. Specimen: tumor tissue. The origin of this receptor is a male donor with papillary thyroid cancer or a benign thyroid nodule (not recorded which). Some clones in this sample may be carry-over from other donors' samples. Here the CDR3 DNA reads TGTGCCAGCAGTTACTCAGCGGGAGGGCCCAATGAGCAGTTCTTC. It specifies CASSYSAGGPNEQFF.